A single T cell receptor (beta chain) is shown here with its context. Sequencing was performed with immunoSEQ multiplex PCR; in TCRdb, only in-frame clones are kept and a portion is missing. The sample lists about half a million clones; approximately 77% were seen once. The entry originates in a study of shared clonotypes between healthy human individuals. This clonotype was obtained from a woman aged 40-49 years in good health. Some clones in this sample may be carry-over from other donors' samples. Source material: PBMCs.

CDR3 region: CASSQGQGRTTYEQYF. In DNA, the CDR3 is TGCGCCAGCAGCCAAGGCCAGGGGCGAACCACCTACGAGCAGTACTTC. This sequence joins TRBV4-1 and TRBJ2-7; D may be TRBD1 (6 bases). Trimming took 1 base from V and 2 from J, leaving 15 bases between them. Germline CDR1 is MGHRA and CDR2 is YSYEKL. This CDR3 is 16 amino acids long.